The clone carrying this T cell receptor beta chain has a single count. Per the authors' pipeline: The authors estimated nucleated cell counts from reference gene primer amplification. Assay used: immunoSEQ multiplex PCR; TCRdb lists only in-frame clones, some missing. That table supplies the V and J calls and clone size; D and trimming were determined from the DNA. The sample includes roughly 200,000 clones, more than 75% of them seen just once. This specimen belongs to a study of blood T cell repertoires in COVID-19. Study-level background: Sites across the United States, Italy and Spain contributed samples from acute and convalescent COVID-19. T cells, B-cell-depleted T cells, or PBMCs supplied cDNA or gDNA.

Trimming shortened V by 0 bases and J by 6 bases, and 15 bases separated the two germline ends. CDR1 and CDR2 (germline): LGHNA, YSLEER. The CDR3 covers 16 residues. Sample: peripheral blood. The chain combines TRBV4-3 with TRBJ2-1; no clear D. The clonotype originates from a woman of 80 years or more with acute or convalescent COVID-19. The DNA of the CDR3 is TGCGCCAGCAGCCAAGACCCCAGCGTGCGCTCCAATGAGCAGTTCTTC. It is translated as CASSQDPSVRSNEQFF.